One sample yielded the 27 T cell receptor beta chains listed below, sequenced in a study of T cells after yellow fever vaccination (dated by TCRdb to between 2018 and 2020). In the paper's terms, the treatment or condition label means: live attenuated yellow fever vaccine strain. Library preparation used 5' RACE. Data came from an Illumina HiSeq 2500. TCRdb reprocessed the public reads (quality trimming at Q25 with fastp, clone calling with MiXCR) and kept in-frame beta chains. Under each unique CDR3 protein, matching rows form one entry showing the most common genes and DNA. In all, the sample holds 300,000 to 400,000 distinct CDR3 sequences, and 8.5% to 9% of those were seen once. The top ten clonotypes cover more than 15% of the sample. The sequencing here drew on PBMCs, taken on the day of the first yellow fever vaccination. These receptors all stem from a man younger than 30 who received the YFV17D yellow fever vaccine.

This clonotype occurred a few times. This rearrangement joins TRBV4-3 to TRBJ2-2; the match to TRBD2 covers 12 bases. CDR3 length: 18 residues. The V segment lost 2 bases and the J segment 9 bases; nucleotides outside the gene matches: 13. Germline-derived CDR1 and CDR2 are LGHNA and YSLEER. The CDR3 coding sequence is TGCGCCAGCAGCCAATCGATCGTCGCTAGCGGGGGGGCCTGGGAGCTGTTTTTT. It yields the protein CASSQSIVASGGAWELFF.

This clonotype came up a few times. The CDR3, as DNA: TGCGCCAGCAGCTTGGTTGGGTCGAACACCGGGGAGCTGTTTTTT. Translation: CASSLVGSNTGELFF. J is TRBJ2-2 and V is TRBV5-1; D is undetermined. This CDR3 comprises 15 residues. The V and J ends lost 0 bases and 0 bases respectively, with 6 bases between them. CDR1 and CDR2 from the germline V gene are SGHRS and YFSETQ.

This clonotype was recorded many times. This chain links TRBV27 with TRBJ1-5; no reliable D call. Trimming removed 3 bases at V and 0 bases at J, with 6 bases between. This CDR3 spans 14 amino acids. Germline CDR1 and CDR2: MNHEY and SMNVEV (reference sequence). This CDR3 reads CASSFSYSNQPQHF. The CDR3 bases are TGTGCCAGCAGTTTCAGTTATAGCAATCAGCCCCAGCATTTT.

The genes are TRBV30 and TRBJ2-5; perhaps TRBD2 as D (7 bases). The germline CDR1 and CDR2 sequences are GTSNPN and SVGIG (reference sequence). V lost 0 bases and J 0 bases, leaving 14 bases between the germline ends. The CDR3 loop spans 16 amino acids. CDR3 loop: CAWSVGGGLYQETQYF. CDR3 in DNA: TGTGCCTGGAGTGTGGGCGGGGGCCTGTACCAAGAGACCCAGTACTTC.

The chain combines TRBV28 with TRBJ2-3; unclear D gene. This CDR3 comprises 14 residues. Germline V CDR1 and CDR2: MDHEN, SYDVKM. Trimming left V 3 bases short and J 1 base short, with 8 bases between. Written as DNA, the CDR3 is TGTGCCAGCAGTTTTCTTTCGGGCACAGATACGCAGTATTTT. This translates into CASSFLSGTDTQYF. The entire variable domain, with the rest obtained from reference TRBV28 and TRBJ2-3, is as follows: DVKVTQSSRYLVKRTGEKVFLECVQDMDHENMFWYRQDPGLGLRLIYFSYDVKMKEKGDIPEGYSVSREKKERFSLILESASTNQTSMYLCASSFLSGTDTQYFGPGTRLTVL.

This clonotype was picked up many times. This chain connects TRBV24-1 to TRBJ2-1, with a tentative D call TRBD1 (6 bases). Germline V CDR1 and CDR2: KGHDR, SFDVKD. The V and J ends lost 4 bases and 7 bases respectively, with 19 bases between them. This CDR3 has 16 amino acids. Here the CDR3 reads CATSDQGTSGTNEQFF. The DNA for the CDR3 is TGTGCCACCAGTGACCAGGGGACCTCAGGCACGAATGAGCAGTTCTTC.

This clonotype showed up many times. V usage is TRBV7-8 and J usage is TRBJ2-7; 8 bases align to TRBD1. Germline CDR1 reads SGHVS; CDR2 reads FQNEAQ. The V segment lost 0 bases and the J segment 0 bases; nucleotides outside the gene matches: 1. CDR3 size: 15 residues. CDR3 in amino acids: CASSLAGTGSYEQYF. CDR3 DNA sequence: TGTGCCAGCAGCTTAGCTGGGACAGGCTCCTACGAGCAGTACTTC.

This clonotype has more than one count but fewer than ten. This rearrangement joins TRBV5-1 to TRBJ2-5; 9 bases line up with TRBD2. The length of the CDR3 is 16 residues. Trimming removed 0 bases from V and 2 bases from J; junction bases left unmatched: 5. CDR1 is SGHRS and CDR2 is YFSETQ in the germline V gene. CDR3: CASSLDQRGVQETQYF. DNA of the CDR3: TGCGCCAGCAGCTTGGACCAGCGGGGGGTACAAGAGACCCAGTACTTC.

The chain uses TRBV18 and TRBJ2-5, with TRBD1 identical over 8 bases. The germline V gene has CDR1 KGHSH and CDR2 LQKENI. Trimming removed 6 bases from V and 4 bases from J; junction bases left unmatched: 4. CDR3 length: 13 residues. CDR3 DNA: TGTGCCAGCTCCCGGGACAGGAGAGAGACCCAGTACTTC. Encoded protein: CASSRDRRETQYF.

This clonotype was recorded a few times. The J gene is TRBJ2-1, the V gene TRBV5-4; D might be TRBD1 (6 bases). Germline CDR1 reads SGHNT; CDR2 reads YYREEE (reference sequence). There are 16 residues in the CDR3. Trimming removed 2 bases from V and 0 bases from J, with 12 bases in between. This CDR3 reads CASSFGTQSSYNEQFF. The CDR3 coding sequence is TGTGCCAGCAGCTTTGGGACACAGAGCTCCTACAATGAGCAGTTCTTC.

Of note for this clonotype: At one end the junction does not follow the germline gene, possibly because of a read error. The chain couples TRBV5-1 to TRBJ2-7; TRBD1 matches 7 bases. The CDR3 is made up of 16 amino acids. CDR1 and CDR2 from the germline V gene are SGHRS and YFSETQ. CDR3 loop: CASSLTGAQISSEQYF. The CDR3 nucleotides read TGCGCCAGCAGCTTGACAGGGGCTCAAATTTCCTCCGAGCAGTACTTC.

This clonotype was observed a handful of times. V gene TRBV4-2 combines with J gene TRBJ1-4, with a weak D call TRBD1 (5 bases). This CDR3 has 17 residues. The germline V gene encodes CDR1 LGHNA and CDR2 YNFKEQ. Between the trimmed V and J ends, which lost 0 bases and 7 bases, there was a span of 18 bases. The CDR3 coding sequence is TGTGCCAGCAGCCAAGATATGGGAGGCAGGAGGGGTGAAAAACTGTTTTTT. Protein product: CASSQDMGGRRGEKLFF.

This clonotype was seen only a few times. This rearrangement joins TRBV7-3 to TRBJ2-1; 12 positions match TRBD2. The CDR3 spans 16 residues. Losses at the gene ends were 8 bases for V and 7 bases for J; bases not matched to a gene: 12. CDR1 is SGHTA, CDR2 FQGTGA, per germline. CDR3 residues: CASALGGTSGQNEQFF. For the CDR3, the DNA is TGTGCCAGCGCCTTGGGGGGGACTAGCGGGCAGAATGAGCAGTTCTTC. The full variable domain, rest sourced from reference TRBV7-3 and TRBJ2-1, is GAGVSQTPSNKVTEKGKYVELRCDPISGHTALYWYRQSLGQGPEFLIYFQGTGAADDSGLPNDRFFAVRPEGSVSTLKIQRTERGDSAVYLCASALGGTSGQNEQFFGPGTRLTVL.

This clonotype has more than one count but fewer than ten. The chain recombines TRBV5-1 with TRBJ2-1; D is perhaps TRBD1 (6 bases). With 9 bases removed from V and 4 bases from J, the gap between germline ends came to 17 bases. Germline CDR1 and CDR2: SGHRS and YFSETQ. The CDR3 has 14 amino acids. The CDR3 DNA reads TGCGCCACTACCACAGGGACAAGTTACAATGAGCAGTTCTTC. As protein: CATTTGTSYNEQFF.

J is TRBJ1-6 and V is TRBV27, with unresolved D. The V end lost 3 bases, the J end lost 6 bases, and 6 bases lay between the germline ends. The CDR3 consists of 13 residues. Per germline, CDR1 MNHEY and CDR2 SMNVEV (reference sequence). The CDR3 DNA is TGTGCCAGCAGTTTTAGGGTTAATTCACCCCTCCACTTT. It yields the protein CASSFRVNSPLHF.

This clonotype was found many times. This chain links TRBV7-9 with TRBJ2-5, with D perhaps TRBD2 (6 bases). CDR1 and CDR2 from the germline V gene are SEHNR and FQNEAQ (reference sequence). The V gene lost 6 bases and the J gene lost 0 bases, with 20 bases spanning the gap. The CDR3 sequence is 17 residues long. CDR3 sequence: CASSQLARGDDQETQYF. CDR3 bases: TGTGCCAGCAGTCAGCTAGCGCGTGGTGATGACCAAGAGACCCAGTACTTC.

This chain joins TRBV11-3 and TRBJ2-5; D is unclear. Trimming pared 4 bases from V and 4 bases from J, leaving 10 bases between. Germline CDR1 and CDR2: SGHNT and YENEEA. The CDR3 loop spans 13 amino acids. The CDR3 coding sequence is TGTGCCAGCAGCTATAGAGCCCTAGAGACCCAGTACTTC. Its translation: CASSYRALETQYF.

The chain employs TRBV12-3 or TRBV12-4 and TRBJ1-2, with D hard to call. Trimming pared 3 bases from V and 4 bases from J, leaving 15 bases between. The CDR3 has 15 amino acids. The DNA of the CDR3 is TGTGCCAGCAGTTTTTCCGCGACCCAGGCCTATGGCTACACCTTC. It is translated as CASSFSATQAYGYTF.

This clonotype has just a few counts. The CDR3 loop is CASSQDQHPSNYGYTF. The CDR3 DNA reads as TGCGCCAGCAGCCAAGATCAACACCCCTCTAACTATGGCTACACCTTC. The rearrangement joins TRBV4-3 to TRBJ1-2, with no clear D. The CDR3 contains 16 residues. Germline CDR1 reads LGHNA; CDR2 reads YSLEER. Trimming stripped 0 bases from V and 0 bases from J, with 11 bases between.

This clonotype was observed a handful of times. The chain is built from TRBV15 and TRBJ1-6; 8 positions match TRBD1. Germline lookup yields CDR1 LNHNV and CDR2 YYDKDF (reference sequence). This CDR3 region has 16 residues. The ends lost 6 bases at V and 0 bases at J; junction bases unmatched: 4. The CDR3 here is CATRGQGSSYNSPLHF. The DNA for the CDR3 is TGTGCCACCAGAGGACAGGGAAGCTCCTATAATTCACCCCTCCACTTT.

In this sample, this clonotype turned up a few times. The chain uses TRBV18 and TRBJ2-3; TRBD1 is a possible D gene (5 bases). Germline lookup yields CDR1 KGHSH and CDR2 LQKENI. V was shortened by 3 bases and J by 1 base, with 11 bases between the two germline ends. This CDR3 comprises 15 residues. For the CDR3, the DNA is TGTGCCAGCTCACCCCCAGGGTGGGGCACAGATACGCAGTATTTT. Protein sequence: CASSPPGWGTDTQYF.

V usage is TRBV12-3 or TRBV12-4 and J usage is TRBJ2-2; TRBD1 might be the D (6 bases). This CDR3 contains 15 residues. V was clipped by 3 bases and J by 3 bases, with 11 bases between them. CDR3 loop: CASSFGAGDTGELFF. The CDR3 DNA reads TGTGCCAGCAGTTTCGGTGCAGGGGACACCGGGGAGCTGTTTTTT.

The rearrangement joins TRBV6-1 to TRBJ2-7, with 10 bases aligning to TRBD2. This CDR3 region has 16 residues. Germline V gene sequence: CDR1 MNHNS, CDR2 SASEGT. V trimming: 6 bases; J trimming: 0 bases; junction bases outside the gene matches: 8. CDR3 sequence reads: CASRVSGGHSSYEQYF. The CDR3 DNA reads TGTGCCAGCAGGGTTAGCGGGGGGCATAGCTCCTACGAGCAGTACTTC.

The count of this clonotype is one. V and J are TRBV7-2 and TRBJ2-5, with unresolved D. Trimming pared 5 bases from V and 4 bases from J, leaving 11 bases between. The germline V gene has CDR1 SGHTA and CDR2 FQGNSA. The CDR3 covers 13 residues. CDR3 region: CASSPRQRETQYF. DNA for the CDR3: TGTGCCAGCAGCCCCCGACAAAGAGAGACCCAGTACTTC.

The rearrangement uses TRBV12-3 or TRBV12-4 and TRBJ2-5; D remains ambiguous. The CDR3 spans 17 residues. V was cut by 5 bases and J by 5 bases, with 24 bases left in between. The CDR3 protein is CASSRPPGRLNVETQYF. The CDR3 nucleotides are TGTGCCAGCAGTAGACCCCCGGGCCGGTTAAATGTTGAGACCCAGTACTTC.

This clonotype was detected only a few times. This chain uses TRBV20-1 with TRBJ1-1; D not resolved. V was clipped by 0 bases and J by 1 base, with 9 bases between them. Germline V lookup: CDR1 DFQATT, CDR2 SNEGSKA (reference sequence). This CDR3 contains 14 residues. CDR3 coding DNA: TGCAGTGCTAGAGATCAGGAAGGGAACACTGAAGCTTTCTTT. Translating it yields CSARDQEGNTEAFF.

This chain links TRBV20-1 with TRBJ2-5, with 12 nucleotides matching TRBD2. The germline V gene has CDR1 DFQATT and CDR2 SNEGSKA (reference sequence). V was clipped by 6 bases and J by 5 bases; unmatched bases: 4. The CDR3 totals 13 residues. CDR3 region: CSARLAGVETQYF. The CDR3 nucleotides read TGCAGTGCAAGACTAGCGGGGGTGGAGACCCAGTACTTC.